This paragraph covers one T cell receptor beta chain sequence. Per the germline V gene, CDR1 is LNHDA and CDR2 is SQIVND (reference sequence). V gave up 5 bases and J gave up 5 bases; unmatched junction bases: 5. The CDR3 consists of 13 residues. These data are taken from a study of blood T cell repertoires in COVID-19. Study summary: In each case, the material was cDNA or gDNA derived from T cells, B-cell-depleted T cells, or PBMCs.

The study recruited people aged about 18 to 90 years across some 23 US areas. Here immunoSEQ multiplex PCR was the method, and the copy in TCRdb shows in-frame clones only, minus some. The profile covers more than 250,000 clones, with more than 85% appearing a single time and around a sixth taken by the ten largest. This receptor was obtained from a woman aged 25 to 39 who had recovered from COVID-19. Input material: PBMCs or T cells enriched from blood (not recorded which). The chain joins TRBV19 to TRBJ1-1; 7 nucleotides align to TRBD1. This CDR3 is CASSGSGGTEAFF. CDR3 bases: TGTGCCAGTAGTGGGTCAGGGGGAACTGAAGCTTTCTTT.